This T cell receptor (beta chain) was observed in a study of patients and donors after allogeneic stem cell transplantation. This clonotype was seen a handful of times. TCRdb processed the RT-PCR reads anew with MiXCR; each CDR3 protein has one entry. Among 400,000 to 500,000 distinct CDR3 sequences listed, around 16% were seen once. The germline CDR1 and CDR2 sequences are MGHRA and YSYEKL. This CDR3 comprises 21 residues. Trimming removed 3 bases from V and 1 base from J; junction bases left unmatched: 18. The TCR was taken from a human donor who was either an allogeneic HSCT recipient or a stem cell or donor lymphocyte infusion donor (not recorded which). It is not recorded whose cells these are; they may come from a transplant donor. Sequencing was done on a sample of blood, either unsorted or a sorted T cell fraction (not recorded which). This chain uses TRBV4-1 with TRBJ2-1, with 10 bases aligning to TRBD1. For the CDR3, the DNA is TGCGCCAGCAGCCATACTGCGACAGGGGGCGTGAGTAGTAGTTCCTACAATGAGCAGTTCTTC. Its translation: CASSHTATGGVSSSSYNEQFF.